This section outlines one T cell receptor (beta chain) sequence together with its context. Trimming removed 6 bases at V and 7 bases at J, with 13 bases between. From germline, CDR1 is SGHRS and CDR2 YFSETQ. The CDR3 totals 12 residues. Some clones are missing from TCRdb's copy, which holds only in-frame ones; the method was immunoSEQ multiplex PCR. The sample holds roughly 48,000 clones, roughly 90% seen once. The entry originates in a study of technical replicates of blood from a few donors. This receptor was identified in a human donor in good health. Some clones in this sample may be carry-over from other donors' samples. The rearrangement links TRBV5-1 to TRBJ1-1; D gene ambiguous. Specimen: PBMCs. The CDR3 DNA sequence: TGCGCCAGCACCTCCGTATTCGGTGAAGCTTTCTTT. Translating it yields CASTSVFGEAFF.